This paragraph covers one TCR beta chain sequence. Its antigen is currently not known. Base quality data are lacking; no much larger clone is found one base away. The CDR3 numbers 14 residues from cysteine through phenylalanine. CDR3 DNA is the only sequence kept; it has 42 bases, read in frame from the first base. V is pruned by 2 bases and J by 8 bases, leaving 8 bases of the junction without a gene match. The germline V gene (reference sequence) yields WNHNN for CDR1 and SYGVQD for CDR2. These data originate in a study of blood T cells in healthy people across ages (dated by TCRdb to 2015 to 2017). Some background on the complete study: In model experiments, template switching captured about one uniquely barcoded TCR beta cDNA molecule for every two T cells. To track age-related changes in TCR beta repertoire diversity, the study relied on deep sequencing normalized with unique cDNA molecular identifiers. Four age groups were formed from the donors: young (average 16 years), middle-aged (approximately 41), aged (around 68) and long-lived (82). To avoid experimental bias, donors of different ages were distributed randomly across sequencing lanes. For two donors (one aged 18 to 30 and one aged 80 or older), the study analyzed two additional independent replicas of 1 million unique cDNA reads from the same blood draw.

Library method: 5' RACE. Reads for this sample came from an Illumina HiSeq 2500. A second 7 to 11 cycle PCR used a sample-barcoded 5' primer and a J-beta primer mix. A template-switch 5' adaptor carrying 12 random nucleotides introduced a unique molecular identifier onto each TCR beta cDNA molecule. Each sample yielded at least 3 million CDR3-containing paired-end reads. The Mint cDNA synthesis kit, primed by a TRBC-specific oligonucleotide, was used to synthesize first-strand cDNA from all RNA. All cDNA was treated with uracil-DNA glycosylase and then went through a first 18-cycle PCR with the universal primers M1SS and BC2_uni_R. On the study's bioinformatics: Each sample was normalized by randomly selecting 1 million high-quality reads, each carrying a distinct molecular identifier. Instead of being binned into consensus sequences, reads that shared molecular identifiers were thrown out. MiTCR, with a Q25 quality threshold and the strictest error-elimination algorithm, was used for CDR3 identification, clonotype clustering and error correction. A nonparametric unseen species model using Euler transformation provided a lower-bound estimate of total TCR beta diversity. TCRdb took the public reads, trimmed them with fastp at Q25, ran MiXCR for clone calling and kept in-frame beta chains. Every CDR3 protein is listed once, alongside the most common genes and DNA of its rows. The V and J calls were not made by the authors but by TCRdb's processing. Recorded for this sample are 1.5 million to 2 million distinct CDR3 sequences; 49% of them occurred a single time. The ten largest account for about 2.1% of the sample.

Findings and caveats that apply to the study as a whole: Compared with the aged group, the long-lived group had more naive CD4+ T cells, fewer expanded clones and increased TCR diversity, suggesting age selection. Donor CMV infection status was unknown, potentially confounding age-related changes in expanded clonotypes. A strong correlation was found between observed TCR beta diversity and the percentage of naive T cells measured by flow cytometry. Estimates of total diversity based on one million sequenced T cells were considered lower bounds and underestimates. Since profiling was done on bulk unsorted PBMCs, naive and antigen-experienced compartments could not be conclusively compared. As age increased, observed TCR beta diversity per million T cells dropped in a roughly linear way, and a significant reduction was already evident by age roughly 40.

Systemically healthy Caucasian individuals from Russia, over 30 in total and aged roughly 6 to 95 years, were included as donors. Each donor gave 9.5 to 10 milliliters of peripheral blood, drawn into EDTA-treated Vacutainer tubes. Ficoll-Paque density-gradient centrifugation was used to isolate PBMCs, with at least 7 million per sample. Total RNA, at least 5 micrograms per sample, was extracted from PBMCs with Trizol reagent. Naive CD45RAhigh/CD27high T cell percentages were measured by flow cytometry on a PBMC aliquot from every donor. The V and J segments used are TRBV10-1 and TRBJ1-1; TRBD1 lines up with 7 middle nucleotides. The clonotype was recovered from a woman between 40 and 55 years old in good health. Sequenced material: blood. The nucleotide sequence reads TGCGCCAGCAGTGAGACAGACAGGGCGGGGGAAGCTTTCTTT. Its protein is CASSETDRAGEAFF.